The 11 T cell receptor beta chains presented below share a single source sample, sequenced in a study of identical twins. TCRdb reprocessed the 5' RACE reads via MiXCR and lists one record per CDR3 protein. The table shows 520,000 or so distinct CDR3 sequences, with less than 25% occurring only once. These data also featured in a second study, about T cells expressing NK-cell markers.

The source material was CD4+ T cells sorted from blood. The receptor set was obtained from a woman aged 18-29 years in good health.

The chain is built from TRBV20-1 and TRBJ2-3, with 7 bases that match TRBD2. With 5 bases clipped from V and 1 base from J, the junction kept 9 bases outside the gene matches. CDR1 is DFQATT and CDR2 is SNEGSKA in the germline V gene (reference sequence). The CDR3 runs 15 residues. This CDR3 reads CSAVGASGRTDTQYF. The CDR3 coding sequence is TGCAGTGCTGTTGGGGCTAGCGGCCGCACAGATACGCAGTATTTT.

Only a few counts were recorded for this clonotype. Here the CDR3 DNA reads TGTGCCAGCATGCAGGGGTTCGGGCCCCAGCATTTT. Amino acids: CASMQGFGPQHF. This chain joins TRBV12-3 or TRBV12-4 and TRBJ1-5; perhaps TRBD1 as D (6 bases). This CDR3 has 12 residues. V gave up 7 bases and J gave up 9 bases, with 13 bases separating them.

The chain links TRBV6-6 to TRBJ2-7; 8 bases are shared with TRBD1. The CDR3 spans 12 residues. V dropped 7 bases and J dropped 9; count of bases not matched to a gene: 8. From germline, CDR1 is MNHNY and CDR2 SVGAGI (reference sequence). The CDR3, as DNA: TGTGCCAGCACCCAGGGGGCCCGTCGGCAGTACTTC. It encodes CASTQGARRQYF.

This clonotype was seen a few times. The chain employs TRBV4-1 and TRBJ2-5; no definite D call. This CDR3 is 14 amino acids long. The germline V and J ends were trimmed by 0 bases and 4 bases, with 9 bases remaining between them. Germline assignment: CDR1 MGHRA and CDR2 YSYEKL. CDR3 amino acids: CASSQDSSSETQYF. The CDR3 DNA follows: TGCGCCAGCAGCCAAGATAGTAGTTCAGAGACCCAGTACTTC.

V gene TRBV7-2 combines with J gene TRBJ2-1, with a weak D call TRBD2 (5 bases). This CDR3 has 13 amino acids. V lost 1 base and J lost 10, with 11 bases in between. The germline V gene has CDR1 SGHTA and CDR2 FQGNSA. The CDR3 bases are TGTGCCAGCAGCTTAGTGGAGTCGGGGGAGCAGTTCTTC. Encoded protein: CASSLVESGEQFF.

This clonotype has more than one count but fewer than ten. The chain recombines TRBV6-2 or TRBV6-3 with TRBJ2-7; 9 bases align to TRBD1. Germline V lookup: CDR1 MNHEY, CDR2 SVGEGT. The CDR3 consists of 13 residues. After removal of 5 bases from V and 10 bases from J, the junction contained 9 bases not matched to a gene. CDR3 in amino acids: CASSPGDRERQYF. CDR3 DNA: TGTGCCAGCAGTCCGGGGGACAGGGAAAGACAGTACTTC.

This rearrangement joins TRBV7-6 to TRBJ2-7, with a weak D call TRBD1 (6 bases). CDR3 length equals 17 residues. Per germline, CDR1 SGHVS and CDR2 FNYEAQ. Trimming took 1 base from V and 5 from J, leaving 21 bases between them. The CDR3 nucleotides read TGTGCCAGCAGCTTAGTAGGAGAGGGGCTTCCAGGGGACGAGCAGTACTTC. This gives the protein CASSLVGEGLPGDEQYF. Full variable domain (rest looked up from reference TRBV7-6 and TRBJ2-7): GAGVSQSPRYKVTKRGQDVALRCDPISGHVSLYWYRQALGQGPEFLTYFNYEAQQDKSGLPNDRFSAERPEGSISTLTIQRTEQRDSAMYRCASSLVGEGLPGDEQYFGPGTRLTVT.

This clonotype was seen a few times. The rearrangement joins TRBV5-5 to TRBJ2-7; 9 bases map to TRBD2. Germline loops: CDR1 SGHKS, CDR2 YYEKEE (reference sequence). The J segment lost 4 bases and the V segment lost 2 bases, leaving 13 bases of the junction unmatched. The CDR3 covers 17 residues. CDR3 in amino acids: CASSFQAGGPLPYEQYF. The DNA for the CDR3 is TGTGCCAGCAGCTTTCAGGCGGGAGGGCCCCTTCCTTACGAGCAGTACTTC.

The chain employs TRBV7-2 and TRBJ2-3, with D tentatively TRBD2 (5 bases). Germline values: CDR1 SGHTA, CDR2 FQGNSA. Trimming removed 4 bases at V and 3 bases at J, with 11 bases between. This CDR3 contains 14 residues. Here the CDR3 reads CASSYARRTDTQYF. CDR3 bases: TGTGCCAGCAGCTACGCCAGGAGGACAGATACGCAGTATTTT.

This clonotype was seen only a few times. The CDR3 is CSARPTTDTQYF. DNA for the CDR3: TGCAGTGCTAGACCGACGACAGATACGCAGTATTTT. The chain carries TRBV20-1 and TRBJ2-3; D is undetermined. CDR3 length: 12 amino acids. The V end was cut by 2 bases, the J end by 3 bases, with 6 bases between. Looked up from germline, CDR1 is DFQATT and CDR2 is SNEGSKA (reference sequence).

The J gene is TRBJ2-1, the V gene TRBV20-1; the D gene is possibly TRBD2 (5 bases). This CDR3 has 14 residues. With 3 bases removed from V and 1 base from J, the gap between germline ends came to 10 bases. CDR1 and CDR2 from the germline V gene are DFQATT and SNEGSKA (reference sequence). Here the CDR3 reads CSARAGYSYNEQFF. The DNA of the CDR3 is TGCAGTGCTAGGGCGGGCTATTCCTACAATGAGCAGTTCTTC.